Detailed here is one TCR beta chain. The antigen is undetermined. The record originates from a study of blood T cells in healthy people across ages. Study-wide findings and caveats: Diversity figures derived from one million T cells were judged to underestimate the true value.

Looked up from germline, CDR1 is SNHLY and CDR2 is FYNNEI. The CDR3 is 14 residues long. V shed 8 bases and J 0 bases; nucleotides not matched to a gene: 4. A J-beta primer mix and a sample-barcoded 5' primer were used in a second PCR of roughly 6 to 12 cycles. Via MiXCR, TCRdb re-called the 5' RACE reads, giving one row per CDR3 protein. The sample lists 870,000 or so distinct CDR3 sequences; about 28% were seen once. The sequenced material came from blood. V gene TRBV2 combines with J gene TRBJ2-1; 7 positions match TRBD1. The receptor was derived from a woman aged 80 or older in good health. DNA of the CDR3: TGTGCCAGCGTCCGGGACAGCTCCTACAATGAGCAGTTCTTC. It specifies CASVRDSSYNEQFF.